This TCR beta chain is from a study of CD8 T cells in ankylosing spondylitis. General study points: Blood of patients with ankylosing spondylitis appeared to be characterized by a TCR beta motif of eight or nine highly homologous variants.

In its sample, this clonotype was seen many times. The antigen remains undetermined. Scientists made TCR beta libraries using quantitative 5'-RACE with molecular barcodes. TCRdb re-called the 5' RACE reads with MiXCR, one entry per CDR3 protein. The table lists about 90,000 distinct CDR3 sequences, approximately 8.9% of them singletons, with about 31% in the top ten. CDR1 is MNHNS and CDR2 is SASEGT in the germline V gene. The CDR3 has 14 amino acids. V gave up 7 bases and J gave up 5 bases; unmatched junction bases: 8. The gene calls are TRBV6-1 and TRBJ2-1; TRBD2 agrees at 7 bases. Sequenced sample: blood, either unsorted or a sorted T cell fraction (not recorded which). The sequence came from a male donor with ankylosing spondylitis. This CDR3 reads CASNLGGRNNEQFF. DNA for the CDR3: TGTGCCAGCAATCTTGGCGGGAGAAACAATGAGCAGTTCTTC.